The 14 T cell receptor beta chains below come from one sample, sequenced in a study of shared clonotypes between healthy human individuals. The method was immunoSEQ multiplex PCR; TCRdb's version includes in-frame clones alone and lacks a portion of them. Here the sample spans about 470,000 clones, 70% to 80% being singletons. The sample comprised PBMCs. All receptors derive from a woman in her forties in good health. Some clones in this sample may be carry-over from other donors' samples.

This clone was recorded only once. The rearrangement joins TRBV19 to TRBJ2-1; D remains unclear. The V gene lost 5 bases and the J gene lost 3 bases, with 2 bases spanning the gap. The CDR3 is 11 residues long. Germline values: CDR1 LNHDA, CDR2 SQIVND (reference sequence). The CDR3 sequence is CASSYYNEQFF. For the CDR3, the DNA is TGTGCCAGTAGTTACTACAATGAGCAGTTCTTC.

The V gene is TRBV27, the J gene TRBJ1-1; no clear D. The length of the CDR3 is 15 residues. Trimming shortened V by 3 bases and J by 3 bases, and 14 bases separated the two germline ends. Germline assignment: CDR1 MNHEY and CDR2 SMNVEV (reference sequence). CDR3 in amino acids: CASSFWPPKYTEAFF. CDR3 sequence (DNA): TGTGCCAGCAGTTTTTGGCCGCCCAAGTACACTGAAGCTTTCTTT.

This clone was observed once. The CDR3 bases are TGTGCCAGCAACCGGGACGGTAACTCCTACAATGAGCAGTTCTTC. Its translation is CASNRDGNSYNEQFF. V and J are TRBV9 and TRBJ2-1; possibly TRBD1 or TRBD2 for D (5 bases each). Between the trimmed V and J ends, which lost 6 bases and 0 bases, there was a span of 13 bases. Per the germline V gene, CDR1 is SGDLS and CDR2 is YYNGEE. The CDR3 is 15 amino acids.

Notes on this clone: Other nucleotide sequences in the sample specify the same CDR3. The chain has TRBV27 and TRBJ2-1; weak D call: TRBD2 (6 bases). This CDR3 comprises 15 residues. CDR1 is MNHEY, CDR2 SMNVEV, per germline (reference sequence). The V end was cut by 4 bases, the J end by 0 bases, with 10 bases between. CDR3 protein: CASSSRGSSYNEQFF. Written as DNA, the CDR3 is TGTGCCAGCAGTTCCCGGGGGAGCTCCTACAATGAGCAGTTCTTC.

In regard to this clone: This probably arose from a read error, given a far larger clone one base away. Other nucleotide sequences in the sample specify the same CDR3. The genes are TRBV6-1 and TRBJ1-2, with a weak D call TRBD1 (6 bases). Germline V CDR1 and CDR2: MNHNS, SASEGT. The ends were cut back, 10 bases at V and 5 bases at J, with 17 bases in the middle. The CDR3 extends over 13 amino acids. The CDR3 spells CAIEGGGNYGYTF. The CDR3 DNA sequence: TGTGCCATTGAGGGAGGGGGGAATTATGGCTACACCTTC.

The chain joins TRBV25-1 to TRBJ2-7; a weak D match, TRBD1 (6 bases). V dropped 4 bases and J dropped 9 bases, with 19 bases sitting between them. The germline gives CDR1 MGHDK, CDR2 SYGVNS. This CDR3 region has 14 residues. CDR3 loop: CASSGRWTESVQYF. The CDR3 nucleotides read TGTGCCAGCAGTGGAAGATGGACAGAGAGCGTGCAGTACTTC.

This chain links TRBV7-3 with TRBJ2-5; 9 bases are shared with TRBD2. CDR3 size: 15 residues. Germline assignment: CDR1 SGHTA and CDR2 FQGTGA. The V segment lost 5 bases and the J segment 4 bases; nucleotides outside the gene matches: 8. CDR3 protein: CASSPTGLATETQYF. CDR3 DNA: TGTGCCAGCAGCCCGACCGGACTAGCGACAGAGACCCAGTACTTC.

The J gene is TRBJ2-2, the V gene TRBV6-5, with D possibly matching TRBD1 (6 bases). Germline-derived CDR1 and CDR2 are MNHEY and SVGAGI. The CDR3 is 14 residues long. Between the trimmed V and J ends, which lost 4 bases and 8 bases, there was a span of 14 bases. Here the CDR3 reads CASSSDRSEGELFF. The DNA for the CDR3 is TGTGCCAGCAGTTCCGACAGGTCCGAGGGGGAGCTGTTTTTT.

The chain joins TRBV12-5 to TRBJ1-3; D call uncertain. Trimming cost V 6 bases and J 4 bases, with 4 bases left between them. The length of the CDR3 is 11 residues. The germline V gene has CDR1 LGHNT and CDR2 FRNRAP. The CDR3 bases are TGTGCTAGTGGGACGGGAAACACCATATATTTT. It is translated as CASGTGNTIYF.

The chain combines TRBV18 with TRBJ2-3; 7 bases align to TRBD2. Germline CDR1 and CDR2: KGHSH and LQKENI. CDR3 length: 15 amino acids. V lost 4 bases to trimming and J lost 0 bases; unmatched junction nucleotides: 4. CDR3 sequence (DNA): TGTGCCAGCTCACGTCCTAGCGGTAGCACAGATACGCAGTATTTT. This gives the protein CASSRPSGSTDTQYF.

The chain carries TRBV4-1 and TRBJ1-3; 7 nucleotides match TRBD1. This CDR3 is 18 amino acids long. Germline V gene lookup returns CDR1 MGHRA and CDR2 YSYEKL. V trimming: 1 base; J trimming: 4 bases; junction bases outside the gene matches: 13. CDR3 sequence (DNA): TGCGCCAGCAGCCAAGTGGGACAGACTAAGCTAATGGGAAACACCATATATTTT. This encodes CASSQVGQTKLMGNTIYF.

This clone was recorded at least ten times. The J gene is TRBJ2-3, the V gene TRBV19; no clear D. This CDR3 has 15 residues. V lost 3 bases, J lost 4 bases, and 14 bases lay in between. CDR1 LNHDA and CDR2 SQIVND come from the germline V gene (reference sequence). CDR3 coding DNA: TGTGCCAGTAGTATCGTTGTAGGTGGCTCAGATACGCAGTATTTT. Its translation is CASSIVVGGSDTQYF.

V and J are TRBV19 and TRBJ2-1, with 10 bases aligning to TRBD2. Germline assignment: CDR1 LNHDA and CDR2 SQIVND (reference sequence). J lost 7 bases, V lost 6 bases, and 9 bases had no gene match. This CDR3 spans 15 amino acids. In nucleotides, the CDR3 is TGTGCCAGTAGCCCCCGGGCTAGCGGGAGTAATGAGCAGTTCTTC. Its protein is CASSPRASGSNEQFF.

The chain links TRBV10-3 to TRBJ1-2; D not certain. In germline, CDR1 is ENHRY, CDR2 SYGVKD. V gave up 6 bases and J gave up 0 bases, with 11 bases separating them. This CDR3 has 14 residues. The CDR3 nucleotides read TGTGCCATCAGGAGCTCAGATGCTAACTATGGCTACACCTTC. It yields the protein CAIRSSDANYGYTF.